Given below is one T cell receptor beta chain in context. These data belong to a study of cytomegalovirus exposure and HLA in healthy donors. About the research overall: A preliminary data release comprised roughly 80 million unique TCRs obtained from HLA-typed donors.

Both 60 Vbeta primers and 13 Jbeta primers went into the PCR. Method: immunoSEQ multiplex PCR; TCRdb's copy keeps in-frame clones and lacks some. This table has more than 100,000 clones, under 85% appearing once. V shed 5 bases, J shed 4 bases, and the junction held 10 bases outside the gene matches. Per germline, CDR1 SQVTM and CDR2 ANQGSEA. The CDR3 contains 15 residues. This chain joins TRBV29-1 and TRBJ2-7; TRBD2 matches 11 bases. The clonotype was recovered from a man aged 45-65 years in good health and CMV-seropositive. Sequences were obtained from PBMCs. The chain's CDR3 is CSVLLAGGLAYEQYF. In nucleotides, the CDR3 is TGCAGCGTTCTTCTAGCGGGAGGTCTCGCTTACGAGCAGTACTTC.